This T cell receptor (beta chain) was captured by sequencing in a study of read filtering for tumor transcriptome and immune sequencing (dated by TCRdb to about 2020). General notes on the study: The cohort was composed of roughly 18 male and approximately 15 female patients, with a mean age of around 66 years and an age range of roughly 40 to 85. TCR-region mapped reads per sample ranged from about 3.5 to 10.27 million with IR-seq versus only about 85 to 1273 with RNA-seq. The study compared TCR repertoires from targeted immune repertoire sequencing and bulk whole-transcriptome sequencing run on the same bone marrow samples. One of the main goals was to work out a read-filtering strategy for immune repertoire data, in particular whether clonotypes backed by only a single read should be removed. Whole-transcriptome libraries were prepared with the TruSeq RNA Access Library Prep Kit after DNase treatment. Under revised international staging, about eight patients fell into R-ISS I, more than 15 into R-ISS II and six or seven into R-ISS III.

Taken from the germline V gene, the CDR1 and CDR2 loops are MNHEY and SVGAGI. Relative to germline, V is missing 4 bases and J is missing 2 bases, with 8 bases of the junction outside any gene match. From its cysteine to its phenylalanine, the CDR3 spans 17 amino acids. Only CDR3 DNA remains: 51 bases, in frame from the first base. The full study reports these points: Compared with RNA-seq, IR-seq captured clonotypes at much higher depth and more reliably, and a smaller IR-seq throughput was enough to identify most shared clonotypes. The sorted CD138-negative fraction was composed of a mixed bone marrow immune population rather than of purified T cells. When single-read clonotypes were removed, the proportions of shared clonotypes in IR-seq and RNA-seq correlated more strongly. Single-read clonotypes made up roughly 82% of clonotypes but approximately 3.5% of total reads in IR-seq, and over 65% of clonotypes and about 45% of reads in RNA-seq.

Each patient had bone marrow sampled at the time of active disease. Bone marrow mononuclear cells were isolated by Ficoll-Hypaque density gradient centrifugation. CD138-negative cells were obtained by negative selection after labeling with CD138 magnetic microbeads on a MACS separator, removing myeloma plasma cells. The purity of the isolated cells was checked by flow cytometry with CD138 antibodies on an Attune NxT. TRIzol reagent was used to extract total RNA, which was then quantified with a NanoDrop spectrophotometer. For each patient, the CD138-negative bone marrow sample underwent paired RNA-seq and IR-seq. This clonotype was counted ten times or more. This clone's antigen is unknown. The input lacks base qualities; no much larger clone sits a single base away. The Immunoverse kit was used to build TCR libraries from about 430 ng RNA, with molecular barcoded adaptors covering alpha/delta and beta/gamma chains. TCR library preparation used the same RNA that went into transcriptome sequencing. Sequencing of the TCR libraries was done on an Illumina HiSeq 4000 with 2 x 150 cycles. In the original analysis: Using MiXCR, which included quality filtering and error correction, TCR reads were aligned to human V, D, J and C references and then assembled into CDR3 clonotypes. The tcR package in R was used to analyze clonotype counts and gene usage diversity. Raw mapping reads were checked after the RNA-seq reads had been mapped by STAR aligner version 2.5.3a onto the human GRCh37 genome. To test how sequencing depth affects detected clonotypes, IR-seq fastq files were randomly downsampled with Seqtk 1.3. TCRdb passed the public sequencing reads through fastp at Q25 and MiXCR, retaining productive beta sequences. Each record represents a unique CDR3 protein, reported with the most common genes and DNA among its rows. These V and J calls derive from TCRdb rather than the authors' analysis. The sample includes 45,000 to 55,000 distinct CDR3 sequences, with roughly 18% observed a single time. The ten largest clones represent 15% to 17% of the sample.

The rearranged chain carries TRBV6-5 and TRBJ2-1, with 10 bases matching TRBD2. This receptor was identified in a donor at least 40 years old with multiple myeloma. The source material was a population of CD138-negative cells sorted from bone marrow. The cell subset or site label corresponds to: bone marrow mononuclear cells depleted of CD138+ plasma/myeloma cells by negative magnetic selection. The CDR3 loop reads CASSSNLAGAPYNEQFF. The DNA sequence follows: TGTGCCAGCAGTTCTAACCTAGCGGGAGCCCCCTACAATGAGCAGTTCTTC.